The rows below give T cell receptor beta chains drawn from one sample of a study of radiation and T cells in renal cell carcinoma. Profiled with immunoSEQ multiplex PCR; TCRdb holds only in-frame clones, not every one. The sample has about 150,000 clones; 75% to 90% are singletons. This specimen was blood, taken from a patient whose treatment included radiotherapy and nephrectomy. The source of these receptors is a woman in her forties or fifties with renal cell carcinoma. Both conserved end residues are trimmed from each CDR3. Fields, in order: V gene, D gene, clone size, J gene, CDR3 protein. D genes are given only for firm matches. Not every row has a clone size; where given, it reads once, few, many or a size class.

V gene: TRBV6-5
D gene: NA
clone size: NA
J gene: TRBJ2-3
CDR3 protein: ASSPRRGGTDTQY

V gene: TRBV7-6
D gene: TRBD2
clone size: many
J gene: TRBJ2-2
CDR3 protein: ASSRTSGGADGELF

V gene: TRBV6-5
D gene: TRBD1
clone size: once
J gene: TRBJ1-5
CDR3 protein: ASSRDRVNQPQH

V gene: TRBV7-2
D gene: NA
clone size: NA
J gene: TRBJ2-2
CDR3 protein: ASSFGGSNTGELF

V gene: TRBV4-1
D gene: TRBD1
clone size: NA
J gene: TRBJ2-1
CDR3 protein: ASSQERVMGDRTDNEQF

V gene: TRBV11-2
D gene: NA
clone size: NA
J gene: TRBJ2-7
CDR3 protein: ASSLGLFYEQY

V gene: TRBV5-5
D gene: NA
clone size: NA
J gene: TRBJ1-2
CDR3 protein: ASSLSGNSNYGYT

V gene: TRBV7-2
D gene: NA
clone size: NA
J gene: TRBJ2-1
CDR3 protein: ASSLARGSYNEQF

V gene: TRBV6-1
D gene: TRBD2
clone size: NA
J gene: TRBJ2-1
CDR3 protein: ASSEVQLAGGYNEQF

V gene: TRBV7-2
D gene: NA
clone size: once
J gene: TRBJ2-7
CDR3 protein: ASSLGPQNYEQY

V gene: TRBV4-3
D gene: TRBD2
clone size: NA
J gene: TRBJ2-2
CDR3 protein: ASSLGRREYTGELF

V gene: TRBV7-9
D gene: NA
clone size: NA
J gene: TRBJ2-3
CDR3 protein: ASSPVPGRRTDTQY

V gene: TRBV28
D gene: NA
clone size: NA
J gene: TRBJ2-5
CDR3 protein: ASSLWTVQETQY

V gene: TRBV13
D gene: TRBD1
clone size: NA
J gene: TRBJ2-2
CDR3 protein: ASSFDRGLSRDTGELF

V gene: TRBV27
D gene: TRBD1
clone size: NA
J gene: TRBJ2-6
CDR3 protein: ASSLSPRGIGANVLT

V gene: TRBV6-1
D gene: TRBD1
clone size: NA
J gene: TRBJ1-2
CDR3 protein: ASSAGQDRGYT

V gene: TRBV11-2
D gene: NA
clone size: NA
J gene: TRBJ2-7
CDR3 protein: ASTKDSQGEQY

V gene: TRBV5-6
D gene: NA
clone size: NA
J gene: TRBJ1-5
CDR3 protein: ASSSGTVRNQH

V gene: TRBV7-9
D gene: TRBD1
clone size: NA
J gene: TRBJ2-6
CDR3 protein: ASPLPQGALYSGANVLT